What follows are 32 T cell receptor beta chains derived from one specimen sequenced in a study of cytomegalovirus exposure and HLA in healthy donors (TCRdb year 2017). Libraries were constructed by the immunoSEQ multiplex PCR assay. A mixture of 60 forward primers for TCR Vbeta segments and 13 reverse primers for TCR Jbeta segments was used in the multiplex PCR. The source is immuneACCESS, and TCRdb retained only in-frame sequences with V and J called. Part of the clones is not carried over; for the studies checked, unresolved V genes explain less than half of this, and the remainder is unexplained. The sample table lists 150,000 to 200,000 clones, approximately 70% of them with a count of one. The ten largest clones take up 2.5% to 3.5% of the sample. The specimen was PBMCs. Receptors were obtained from a woman in her forties in good health and CMV-seropositive.

This chain links TRBV9 with TRBJ2-1; 8 bases line up with TRBD1. Germline V gene lookup returns CDR1 SGDLS and CDR2 YYNGEE. CDR3 length equals 15 residues. V trimming: 2 bases; J trimming: 2 bases; junction bases outside the gene matches: 3. DNA for the CDR3: TGTGCCAGCAGCGTCGGACAGGGCCCCTACAATGAGCAGTTCTTC. Translated, it gives CASSVGQGPYNEQFF.

This clone was seen a handful of times. The chain is built from TRBV5-1 and TRBJ1-1, with TRBD1 as a possible D gene (5 bases). This CDR3 is built from 14 residues. Germline loops: CDR1 SGHRS, CDR2 YFSETQ. V lost 5 bases to trimming and J lost 1 base, with 12 bases between them. CDR3 bases: TGCGCCAGCAGTCCCTCAACAGGGAACACTGAAGCTTTCTTT. This translates into CASSPSTGNTEAFF. Using reference TRBV5-1 and TRBJ1-1 for the parts outside the CDR3, the full variable domain is KAGVTQTPRYLIKTRGQQVTLSCSPISGHRSVSWYQQTPGQGLQFLFEYFSETQRNKGNFPGRFSGRQFSNSRSEMNVSTLELGDSALYLCASSPSTGNTEAFFGQGTRLTVV.

With regard to this clone: A read error may account for a junction end that differs from germline. This sequence joins TRBV6-4 and TRBJ1-5; weak D call: TRBD1 (6 bases). The CDR3 runs to 14 residues. CDR1 is MRHNA, CDR2 SNTAGT, per germline. The CDR3 DNA is TGTGCCAGCAGTGCAGGGGTGATTAATCAGCCCCAGAATTTT. Its translation: CASSAGVINQPQNF.

This chain uses TRBV25-1 with TRBJ2-5; TRBD1 agrees at 9 bases. The J segment lost 2 bases and the V segment lost 7 bases, leaving 5 bases of the junction unmatched. CDR3 length: 14 residues. Germline V gene sequence: CDR1 MGHDK, CDR2 SYGVNS. This CDR3 is CASKRTGAQETQYF. The CDR3 nucleotides are TGTGCCAGCAAAAGGACAGGGGCTCAAGAGACCCAGTACTTC.

This sequence joins TRBV6-5 and TRBJ2-7; 9 positions agree with TRBD1. V shed 1 base and J 6 bases; nucleotides not matched to a gene: 7. The V gene's germline CDR1 is MNHEY and CDR2 SVGAGI. This CDR3 is built from 15 residues. The CDR3 loop reads CASSYLGQGNREQYF. CDR3 DNA sequence: TGTGCCAGCAGTTACTTGGGACAGGGAAATCGCGAGCAGTACTTC.

J is TRBJ2-1 and V is TRBV7-2, with 12 bases matching TRBD1. The ends lost 5 bases at V and 15 bases at J; junction bases unmatched: 8. The CDR3 sequence is 13 residues long. Germline lookup yields CDR1 SGHTA and CDR2 FQGNSA. The CDR3 region is CASSPRDRGLMFF. The CDR3 nucleotides are TGTGCCAGCAGCCCGAGGGACAGGGGGCTAATGTTCTTC.

The chain couples TRBV7-9 to TRBJ1-1; perhaps TRBD1 as D (5 bases). Deletions cut 0 bases from V and 6 bases from J, with 11 bases between. Germline CDR1 and CDR2: SEHNR and FQNEAQ (reference sequence). The CDR3 runs 14 residues. The CDR3 loop reads CASSLAQGEAEAFF. The CDR3, as DNA: TGTGCCAGCAGCTTAGCGCAGGGTGAGGCTGAAGCTTTCTTT.

The chain links TRBV9 to TRBJ1-4, with D possibly matching TRBD1 (5 bases). The CDR3 sequence is 16 residues long. V was cut by 3 bases and J by 4 bases, with 16 bases left in between. Germline V lookup: CDR1 SGDLS, CDR2 YYNGEE. DNA of the CDR3: TGTGCCAGCAGCGGCAGGGACGGGGGGTTTAATGAAAAACTGTTTTTT. It yields the protein CASSGRDGGFNEKLFF.

This clone was counted a few times. The rearrangement links TRBV19 to TRBJ1-2, with a weak D call TRBD1 (6 bases). This CDR3 contains 14 residues. V dropped 4 bases and J dropped 4 bases, with 13 bases sitting between them. Looked up from germline, CDR1 is LNHDA and CDR2 is SQIVND (reference sequence). CDR3 in DNA: TGTGCCAGTAGTACACAGGGTCGCGGCTATGGCTACACCTTC. Its translation: CASSTQGRGYGYTF. Full variable domain (missing parts from reference TRBV19 and TRBJ1-2): DGGITQSPKYLFRKEGQNVTLSCEQNLNHDAMYWYRQDPGQGLRLIYYSQIVNDFQKGDIAEGYSVSREKKESFPLTVTSAQKNPTAFYLCASSTQGRGYGYTFGSGTRLTVV.

The rearrangement joins TRBV27 to TRBJ2-3; D uncertain. This CDR3 comprises 14 residues. The V and J ends lost 7 bases and 7 bases respectively, with 18 bases between them. Germline CDR1 reads MNHEY; CDR2 reads SMNVEV (reference sequence). The CDR3 nucleotides are TGTGCCAGCAAAGAATTCTCCCCGGAGCATACGCAGTATTTT. This translates into CASKEFSPEHTQYF.

The V and J genes are TRBV19 and TRBJ2-1, with D maybe TRBD2 (5 bases). V was trimmed by 2 bases and J by 5 bases, leaving 13 bases between them. Per germline, CDR1 LNHDA and CDR2 SQIVND (reference sequence). CDR3 size: 15 residues. The CDR3 DNA follows: TGTGCCAGTAGTATATGGTCCGGGAATGACAATGAGCAGTTCTTC. Translating gives CASSIWSGNDNEQFF. Variable domain in full (rest from reference TRBV19 and TRBJ2-1): DGGITQSPKYLFRKEGQNVTLSCEQNLNHDAMYWYRQDPGQGLRLIYYSQIVNDFQKGDIAEGYSVSREKKESFPLTVTSAQKNPTAFYLCASSIWSGNDNEQFFGPGTRLTVL.

V usage is TRBV23-1 and J usage is TRBJ1-6, with D perhaps matching TRBD1 (5 bases). TRBV23-1 is an ORF, and what it does is uncertain. V lost 6 bases and J lost 5, with 14 bases in between. The CDR3 contains 15 residues. The chain's CDR3 is CASSLRGGNNSPLHF. The CDR3 DNA reads as TGCGCCAGCAGCCTGCGGGGGGGAAATAATTCACCCCTCCACTTT.

The rearrangement joins TRBV7-2 to TRBJ2-1, with TRBD2 matching 8 bases. Germline V gives CDR1 SGHTA, CDR2 FQGNSA. The J segment lost 2 bases and the V segment lost 0 bases, leaving 6 bases of the junction unmatched. The CDR3 sequence is 17 residues long. This CDR3 is CASSLAARGGPYNEQFF. The CDR3 DNA sequence: TGTGCCAGCAGCTTAGCGGCCCGGGGGGGCCCCTACAATGAGCAGTTCTTC.

This rearrangement joins TRBV10-2 to TRBJ2-3, with 8 bases matching TRBD2. Trimming removed 4 bases from V and 1 base from J; junction bases left unmatched: 4. Germline CDR1 is WSHSY and CDR2 is SAAADI. The CDR3 is made up of 15 amino acids. The CDR3 protein is CASSGGTRGTDTQYF. The DNA for the CDR3 is TGCGCCAGCAGTGGGGGGACTAGGGGCACAGATACGCAGTATTTT.

This clone was observed a handful of times. This chain's CDR3 is CASSVMTGNTEAFF. The CDR3 region has the DNA TGTGCCAGCAGCGTGATGACAGGTAACACTGAAGCTTTCTTT. The chain couples TRBV9 to TRBJ1-1; a possible D gene is TRBD1 (6 bases). Trimming stripped 2 bases from V and 2 bases from J, with 10 bases between. This CDR3 comprises 14 residues. CDR1 is SGDLS and CDR2 is YYNGEE in the germline V gene.

This chain uses TRBV14 with TRBJ2-1, with 9 bases lining up with TRBD1. CDR1 and CDR2 (germline): SGHDN, FVKESK. J gave up 5 bases and V 2 bases, and 7 bases lay outside the gene matches. The CDR3 sequence is 16 residues long. DNA of the CDR3: TGTGCCAGCAGCCAATATAGGACAGGGGTAAACAATGAGCAGTTCTTC. It codes for CASSQYRTGVNNEQFF.

The chain has TRBV5-4 and TRBJ2-2, with D perhaps TRBD2 (5 bases). Trimming left V 4 bases short and J 3 bases short, with 19 bases between. The CDR3 sequence is 17 residues long. Germline V CDR1 and CDR2: SGHNT, YYREEE (reference sequence). CDR3: CASSLDEVGVHTGELFF. Written as DNA, the CDR3 is TGTGCCAGCAGCCTGGATGAGGTGGGAGTTCACACCGGGGAGCTGTTTTTT.

A few counts support this clone. The chain combines TRBV19 with TRBJ2-5; 14 nucleotides agree with TRBD2. The ends lost 6 bases at V and 1 base at J; junction bases unmatched: 1. The CDR3 consists of 15 residues. Germline V gives CDR1 LNHDA, CDR2 SQIVND (reference sequence). The CDR3, as DNA: TGTGCCAGTAGGGGACTAGCGGGAGTCCAAGAGACCCAGTACTTC. Residues: CASRGLAGVQETQYF.

This clone was detected only a few times. The chain is built from TRBV2 and TRBJ2-3, with D possibly TRBD2 on 6 matching bases. The CDR3 covers 13 residues. V shed 2 bases and J shed 10 bases, with 13 bases lying between them. Germline V gene sequence: CDR1 SNHLY, CDR2 FYNNEI. The CDR3 DNA follows: TGTGCCAGCAGTGAAACGGGAGAAGGCCCGCAGTATTTT. As protein: CASSETGEGPQYF.

The chain couples TRBV28 to TRBJ1-5; TRBD1 is a possible D gene (5 bases). Germline-derived CDR1 and CDR2 are MDHEN and SYDVKM. The CDR3 length is 14 residues. The V end lost 6 bases, the J end lost 7 bases, and 16 bases lay between the germline ends. The CDR3 bases are TGTGCCAGCAGCTTCCGGCAGGGCCGACAGCCCCAGCATTTT. Amino acids: CASSFRQGRQPQHF.

V is TRBV7-2 and J is TRBJ2-7; 8 nucleotides agree with TRBD1. The ends lost 5 bases at V and 0 bases at J; junction bases unmatched: 3. This CDR3 spans 14 amino acids. Germline V CDR1 and CDR2: SGHTA, FQGNSA. In DNA, the CDR3 is TGTGCCAGCAGCCGGGACAGGAGCTCCTACGAGCAGTACTTC. This sequence encodes CASSRDRSSYEQYF.

The rearrangement uses TRBV4-1 and TRBJ2-7; D gene unclear. This CDR3 has 14 amino acids. Trimming removed 1 base from V and 0 bases from J, with 7 bases in between. Germline assignment: CDR1 MGHRA and CDR2 YSYEKL. The CDR3: CASSQGSLSYEQYF. DNA of the CDR3: TGCGCCAGCAGCCAAGGTTCACTCTCCTACGAGCAGTACTTC.

This clone was seen only a few times. The J gene is TRBJ2-3, the V gene TRBV7-2, with TRBD2 matching over 7 bases. J was trimmed by 6 bases and V by 4 bases; bases with no gene match: 16. This CDR3 contains 17 residues. Germline V gene lookup returns CDR1 SGHTA and CDR2 FQGNSA. The CDR3 loop reads CASSYPTSFLGFDTQYF. The CDR3 nucleotides are TGTGCCAGCAGCTATCCGACTAGCTTCCTAGGTTTTGATACGCAGTATTTT.

V and J are TRBV4-3 and TRBJ2-7; perhaps TRBD1 as D (6 bases). The CDR3 is 13 residues long. Trimming left V 5 bases short and J 2 bases short, with 10 bases between. Germline CDR1 LGHNA, CDR2 YSLEER. The CDR3 DNA reads TGCGCCAGCAGCTCAGGGGTCGCCTACGAGCAGTACTTC. This gives the protein CASSSGVAYEQYF.

The V call is TRBV10-3, the J call TRBJ2-6; 7 positions agree with TRBD2. Germline CDR1 is ENHRY and CDR2 is SYGVKD. The CDR3 consists of 17 residues. With 4 bases clipped from V and 0 bases from J, the junction kept 6 bases outside the gene matches. CDR3 DNA: TGTGCCATCAGTGGGGGCGGGAGTGGCTCTGGGGCCAACGTCCTGACTTTC. Translation: CAISGGGSGSGANVLTF.

This chain links TRBV7-2 with TRBJ2-1; possible D gene TRBD2, 6 bases. Trimming left V 3 bases short and J 4 bases short, with 7 bases between. CDR3 length: 13 residues. Germline values: CDR1 SGHTA, CDR2 FQGNSA. The chain's CDR3 is CASSFGRYNEQFF. In DNA form, the CDR3 reads TGTGCCAGCAGCTTCGGGAGATACAATGAGCAGTTCTTC.

The genes are TRBV14 and TRBJ2-1; weak D call: TRBD2 (5 bases). The V end lost 6 bases, the J end lost 12 bases, and 18 bases lay between the germline ends. Per the germline V gene, CDR1 is SGHDN and CDR2 is FVKESK. The length of the CDR3 is 13 residues. Written as DNA, the CDR3 is TGTGCCAGCAGTCCTACCCTCAGCGGATCGCAGTTCTTC. Its translation is CASSPTLSGSQFF.

The rearrangement joins TRBV5-4 to TRBJ2-3; 10 nucleotides agree with TRBD2. After removal of 0 bases from V and 8 bases from J, the junction contained 9 bases not matched to a gene. CDR3 length: 16 residues. CDR1 and CDR2 (germline): SGHNT, YYREEE (reference sequence). The CDR3 region has the DNA TGTGCCAGCAGCTTGGCAGCGGGGGGGGCGGAAGGTACGCAGTATTTT. Protein product: CASSLAAGGAEGTQYF.

A note on this clone: Germline and junction disagree at one end, which may indicate a read error. V usage is TRBV5-1 and J usage is TRBJ1-2; 8 positions match TRBD1. CDR1 is SGHRS and CDR2 is YFSETQ in the germline V gene. This CDR3 comprises 14 residues. The CDR3 DNA reads as TGCGCCAGCAGCTTTCAGGGGGCTGACTATGGCTACCCCTTC. Protein product: CASSFQGADYGYPF.

This clone has only a few counts. The chain combines TRBV5-4 with TRBJ2-3; no clear D. Germline V CDR1 and CDR2: SGHNT, YYREEE (reference sequence). CDR3 length equals 16 residues. Trimming took 4 bases from V and 1 from J, leaving 16 bases between them. The CDR3 is CASSLLLGYGTDTQYF. The CDR3 DNA follows: TGTGCCAGCAGCCTCCTCCTCGGGTACGGCACAGATACGCAGTATTTT. The variable domain in full, with the rest retrieved from reference TRBV5-4 and TRBJ2-3, is ETGVTQSPTHLIKTRGQQVTLRCSSQSGHNTVSWYQQALGQGPQFIFQYYREEENGRGNFPPRFSGLQFPNYSSELNVNALELDDSALYLCASSLLLGYGTDTQYFGPGTRLTVL.

The V and J genes are TRBV7-9 and TRBJ2-7; weak D call: TRBD1 (5 bases). The CDR3 is made up of 14 amino acids. The ends were cut back, 4 bases at V and 2 bases at J, with 12 bases in the middle. Germline V gene sequence: CDR1 SEHNR, CDR2 FQNEAQ (reference sequence). CDR3 residues: CASSSDRRAYEQYF. In DNA, the CDR3 is TGTGCCAGCAGCTCCGACAGAAGGGCCTACGAGCAGTACTTC.

This clone was counted between two and nine times. The V call is TRBV5-1, the J call TRBJ1-1; no firm D call. Germline CDR1 and CDR2: SGHRS and YFSETQ. Between the trimmed V and J ends, which lost 3 bases and 3 bases, there was a span of 6 bases. This CDR3 is 12 amino acids long. The DNA for the CDR3 is TGCGCCAGCAGCTCGGGGTACACTGAAGCTTTCTTT. This codes for CASSSGYTEAFF.